This T cell receptor (beta chain) was captured in a study of T cell repertoires in cytomegalovirus infection. Study background: Public signatures in TCR beta pointed to CMV infection and matching HLA type.

With regard to this clonotype: Its antigen remains unknown.

TCRdb reprocessed the reads via MiXCR and lists one record per CDR3 protein. The sample shows tens of thousands of distinct CDR3 sequences, 22% of them seen only once. The specimen was PBMCs, sequenced either directly or after in vitro stimulation (not recorded which). The origin of this receptor is a human donor in good health (CMV status not recorded). Some clones in this sample may be carry-over from other donors' samples.

CDR3 DNA: TGTGCCAGCAGACAACTAGCGGCCTACAATGAGCAGTTCTTC. It yields the protein CASRQLAAYNEQFF. V is TRBV12-3 or TRBV12-4 and J is TRBJ2-1, with 8 bases that match TRBD2. The CDR3 extends over 14 amino acids. The junction had 3 bases not matched to a gene; V was cut back by 6 bases and J by 2 bases.